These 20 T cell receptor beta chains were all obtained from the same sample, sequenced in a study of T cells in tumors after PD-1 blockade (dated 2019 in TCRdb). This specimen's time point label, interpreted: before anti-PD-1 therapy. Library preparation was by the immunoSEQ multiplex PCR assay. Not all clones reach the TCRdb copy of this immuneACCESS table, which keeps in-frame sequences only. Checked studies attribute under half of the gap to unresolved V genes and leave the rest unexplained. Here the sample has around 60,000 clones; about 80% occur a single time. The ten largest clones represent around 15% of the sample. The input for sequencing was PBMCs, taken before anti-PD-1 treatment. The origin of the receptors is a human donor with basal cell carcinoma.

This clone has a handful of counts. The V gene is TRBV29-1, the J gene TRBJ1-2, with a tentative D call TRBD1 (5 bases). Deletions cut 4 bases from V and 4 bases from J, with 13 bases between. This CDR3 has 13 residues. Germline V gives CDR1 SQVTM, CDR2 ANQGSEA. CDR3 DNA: TGCAGCGTTGGGTTCCAGGGAGTCTATGGCTACACCTTC. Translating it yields CSVGFQGVYGYTF.

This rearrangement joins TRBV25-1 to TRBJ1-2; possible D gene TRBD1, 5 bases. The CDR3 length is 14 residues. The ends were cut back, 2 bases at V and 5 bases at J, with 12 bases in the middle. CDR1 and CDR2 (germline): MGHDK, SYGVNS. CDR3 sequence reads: CASSEQGPPYGYTF. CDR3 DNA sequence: TGTGCCAGCAGTGAACAGGGCCCTCCTTATGGCTACACCTTC.

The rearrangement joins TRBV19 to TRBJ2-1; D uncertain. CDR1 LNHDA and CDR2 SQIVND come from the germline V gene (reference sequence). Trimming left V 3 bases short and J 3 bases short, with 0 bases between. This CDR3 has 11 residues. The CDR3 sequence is CASSIYNEQFF. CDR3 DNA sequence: TGTGCCAGTAGTATCTACAATGAGCAGTTCTTC.

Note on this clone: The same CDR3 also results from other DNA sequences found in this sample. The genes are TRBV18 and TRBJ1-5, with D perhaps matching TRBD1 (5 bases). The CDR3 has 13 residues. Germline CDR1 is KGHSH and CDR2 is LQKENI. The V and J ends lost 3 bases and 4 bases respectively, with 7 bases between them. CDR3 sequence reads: CASSPGGNQPQHF. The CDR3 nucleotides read TGTGCCAGCTCACCGGGGGGAAATCAGCCCCAGCATTTT.

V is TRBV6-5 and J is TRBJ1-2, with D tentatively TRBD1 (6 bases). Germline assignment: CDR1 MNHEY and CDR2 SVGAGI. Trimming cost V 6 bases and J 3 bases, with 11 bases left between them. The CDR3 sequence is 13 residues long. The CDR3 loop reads CASRQGVYYGYTF. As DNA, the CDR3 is TGTGCCAGCAGACAGGGAGTTTACTATGGCTACACCTTC.

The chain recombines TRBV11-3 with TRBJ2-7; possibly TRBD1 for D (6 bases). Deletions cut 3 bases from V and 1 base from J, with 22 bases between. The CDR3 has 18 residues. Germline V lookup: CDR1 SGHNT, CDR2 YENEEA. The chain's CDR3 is CASSLSHYGQSQSYEQYF. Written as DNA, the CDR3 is TGTGCCAGCAGCTTGAGCCACTACGGACAGAGCCAATCCTACGAGCAGTACTTC.

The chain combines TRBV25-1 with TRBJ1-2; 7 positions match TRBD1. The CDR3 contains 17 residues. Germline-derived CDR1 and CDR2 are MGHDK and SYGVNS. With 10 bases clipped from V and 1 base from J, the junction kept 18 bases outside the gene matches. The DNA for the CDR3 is TGTGCCACGGAGGGAGGTGACAGGGTGGGAGGTAACTATGGCTACACCTTC. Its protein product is CATEGGDRVGGNYGYTF.

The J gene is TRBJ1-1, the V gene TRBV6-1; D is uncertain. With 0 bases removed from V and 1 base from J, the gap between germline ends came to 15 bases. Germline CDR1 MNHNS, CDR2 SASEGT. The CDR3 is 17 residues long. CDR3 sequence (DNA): TGTGCCAGCAGTGAAGCCATGAATCGGGTGAAGAACACTGAAGCTTTCTTT. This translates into CASSEAMNRVKNTEAFF.

CDR3 region: CASSEGTYNSPLHF. CDR3 bases: TGCGCCAGCAGCGAAGGGACATACAATTCACCCCTCCACTTT. The chain uses TRBV5-1 and TRBJ1-6, with D possibly being TRBD1 (6 bases). V was cut by 4 bases and J by 7 bases, with 12 bases left in between. Germline loops: CDR1 SGHRS, CDR2 YFSETQ. CDR3 length: 14 amino acids.

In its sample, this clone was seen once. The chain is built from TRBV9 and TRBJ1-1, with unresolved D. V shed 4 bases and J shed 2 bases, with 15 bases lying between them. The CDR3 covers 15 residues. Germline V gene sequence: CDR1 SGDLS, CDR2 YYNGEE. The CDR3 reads CASSSRVGTNTEAFF. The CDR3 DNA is TGTGCCAGCAGCTCCCGTGTAGGTACTAACACTGAAGCTTTCTTT. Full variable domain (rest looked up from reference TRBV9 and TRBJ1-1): DSGVTQTPKHLITATGQRVTLRCSPRSGDLSVYWYQQSLDQGLQFLIQYYNGEERAKGNILERFSAQQFPDLHSELNLSSLELGDSALYFCASSSRVGTNTEAFFGQGTRLTVV.

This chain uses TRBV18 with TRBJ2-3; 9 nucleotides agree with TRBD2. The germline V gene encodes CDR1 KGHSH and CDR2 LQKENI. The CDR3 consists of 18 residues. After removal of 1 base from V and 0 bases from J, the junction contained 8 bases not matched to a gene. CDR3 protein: CASSPRLAGQTSTDTQYF. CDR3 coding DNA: TGTGCCAGCTCACCACGGCTAGCGGGGCAAACTAGCACAGATACGCAGTATTTT. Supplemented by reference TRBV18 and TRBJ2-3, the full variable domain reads NAGVMQNPRHLVRRRGQEARLRCSPMKGHSHVYWYRQLPEEGLKFMVYLQKENIIDESGMPKERFSAEFPKEGPSILRIQQVVRGDSAAYFCASSPRLAGQTSTDTQYFGPGTRLTVL.

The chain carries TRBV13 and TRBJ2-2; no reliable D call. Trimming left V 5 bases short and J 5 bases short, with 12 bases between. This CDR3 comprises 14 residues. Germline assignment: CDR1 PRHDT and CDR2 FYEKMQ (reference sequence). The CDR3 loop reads CASSHDGSTGELFF. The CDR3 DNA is TGTGCCAGCAGCCACGACGGGTCAACCGGGGAGCTGTTTTTT.

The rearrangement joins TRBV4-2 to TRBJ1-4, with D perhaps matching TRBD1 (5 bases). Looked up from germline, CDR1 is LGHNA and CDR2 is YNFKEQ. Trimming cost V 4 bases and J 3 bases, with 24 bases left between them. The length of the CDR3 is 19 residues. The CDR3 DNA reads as TGTGCCAGCAGCCTTAGTCTTGGGCAGGGAGGGTCGGCTAATGAAAAACTGTTTTTT. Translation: CASSLSLGQGGSANEKLFF.

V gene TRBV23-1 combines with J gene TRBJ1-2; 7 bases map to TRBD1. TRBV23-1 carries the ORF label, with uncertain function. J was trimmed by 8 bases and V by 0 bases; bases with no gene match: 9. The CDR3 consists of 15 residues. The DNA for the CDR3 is TGCGCCAGCAGTCAATCCACAGGCGCAGGGGGGGGCTACACCTTC. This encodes CASSQSTGAGGGYTF.

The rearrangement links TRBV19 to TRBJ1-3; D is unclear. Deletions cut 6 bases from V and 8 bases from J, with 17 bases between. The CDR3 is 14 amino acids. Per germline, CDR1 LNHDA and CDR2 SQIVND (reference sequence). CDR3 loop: CASSRVSGLDTIYF. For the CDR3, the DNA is TGTGCCAGTAGCCGGGTCTCCGGCTTGGACACCATATATTTT. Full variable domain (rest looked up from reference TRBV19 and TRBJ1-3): DGGITQSPKYLFRKEGQNVTLSCEQNLNHDAMYWYRQDPGQGLRLIYYSQIVNDFQKGDIAEGYSVSREKKESFPLTVTSAQKNPTAFYLCASSRVSGLDTIYFGEGSWLTVV.

The CDR3 is CASSPRTSGGTYEQYF. The CDR3 DNA sequence: TGTGCCAGCTCACCAAGGACTAGCGGGGGTACCTACGAGCAGTACTTC. V and J are TRBV18 and TRBJ2-7; 13 positions match TRBD2. From germline, CDR1 is KGHSH and CDR2 LQKENI. The CDR3 length is 16 residues. V trimming: 2 bases; J trimming: 2 bases; junction bases outside the gene matches: 3.

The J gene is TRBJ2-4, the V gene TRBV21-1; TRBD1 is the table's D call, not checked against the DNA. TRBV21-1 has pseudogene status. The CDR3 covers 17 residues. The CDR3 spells CASSKGQGERVKNIQYF. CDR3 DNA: TGTGCCAGCAGCAAAGGCCAGGGGGAACGGGTCAAAAACATTCAGTACTTC.

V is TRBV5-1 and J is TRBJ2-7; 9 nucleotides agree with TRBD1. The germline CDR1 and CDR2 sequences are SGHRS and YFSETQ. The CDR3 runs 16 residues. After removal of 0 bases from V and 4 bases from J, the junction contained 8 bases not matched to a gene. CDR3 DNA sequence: TGCGCCAGCAGCTTGGCCCCGGACAGGGGTCGATACGAGCAGTACTTC. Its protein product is CASSLAPDRGRYEQYF. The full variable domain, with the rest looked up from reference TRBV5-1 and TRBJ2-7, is KAGVTQTPRYLIKTRGQQVTLSCSPISGHRSVSWYQQTPGQGLQFLFEYFSETQRNKGNFPGRFSGRQFSNSRSEMNVSTLELGDSALYLCASSLAPDRGRYEQYFGPGTRLTVT.

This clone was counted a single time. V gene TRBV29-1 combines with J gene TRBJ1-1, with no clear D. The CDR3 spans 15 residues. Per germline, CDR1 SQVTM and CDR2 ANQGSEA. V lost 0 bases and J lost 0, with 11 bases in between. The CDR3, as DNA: TGCAGCGTTGAAGATAGGAGGACTTTGAACACTGAAGCTTTCTTT. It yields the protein CSVEDRRTLNTEAFF.

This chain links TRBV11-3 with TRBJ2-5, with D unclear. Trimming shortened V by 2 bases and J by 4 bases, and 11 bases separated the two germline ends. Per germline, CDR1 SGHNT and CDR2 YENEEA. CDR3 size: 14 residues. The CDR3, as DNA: TGTGCCAGCAGCTTAAGAATTAGAGGAGAGACCCAGTACTTC. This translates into CASSLRIRGETQYF. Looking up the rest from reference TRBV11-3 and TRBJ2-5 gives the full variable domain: EAGVVQSPRYKIIEKKQPVAFWCNPISGHNTLYWYLQNLGQGPELLIRYENEEAVDDSQLPKDRFSAERLKGVDSTLKIQPAELGDSAVYLCASSLRIRGETQYFGPGTRLLVL.